These 23 T cell receptor beta chains were sequenced from one sample in a study of shared clonotypes between healthy human individuals. Using immunoSEQ multiplex PCR, the repertoire was profiled, and TCRdb retains in-frame clones only, with some absent. The data show around 750,000 clones, with under 80% seen just once and 1.7% held by the top ten. The sequencing input was memory CD4+ T cells sorted from blood. Stated subset: CD45RA-negative fraction. Receptor source: a woman aged 25 to 39 in good health.

The rearrangement links TRBV4-1 to TRBJ1-4; D gene uncertain. V was trimmed by 5 bases and J by 4 bases, leaving 20 bases between them. Germline CDR1 reads MGHRA; CDR2 reads YSYEKL. This CDR3 spans 17 amino acids. CDR3 sequence reads: CASSALPDGLYNEKLFF. In DNA, the CDR3 is TGCGCCAGCAGCGCTTTACCGGACGGCCTCTATAATGAAAAACTGTTTTTT.

This clone was seen once. The chain is built from TRBV2 and TRBJ2-2; D uncertain. V was shortened by 5 bases and J by 8 bases, with 6 bases between the two germline ends. The CDR3 contains 11 residues. Germline V lookup: CDR1 SNHLY, CDR2 FYNNEI. CDR3 nucleotide sequence: TGTGCCAGCAGTCCTAGAGGGGAGCTGTTTTTT. Amino acid sequence: CASSPRGELFF.

This rearrangement joins TRBV5-1 to TRBJ1-4; no reliable D call. The CDR3 totals 15 residues. Germline V gene sequence: CDR1 SGHRS, CDR2 YFSETQ. Trimming removed 1 base from V and 3 bases from J, with 10 bases in between. CDR3 sequence: CASSLRAAANEKLFF. In nucleotides, the CDR3 is TGCGCCAGCAGCTTGCGGGCAGCAGCTAATGAAAAACTGTTTTTT.

This clone occurred a few times. The chain couples TRBV2 to TRBJ1-4; D is ambiguous. The CDR3 extends over 11 amino acids. Germline V gene sequence: CDR1 SNHLY, CDR2 FYNNEI. Between the trimmed V and J ends, which lost 6 bases and 10 bases, there was a span of 9 bases. The CDR3 DNA follows: TGTGCCAGCAGGGCAGGCGGAAAACTGTTTTTT. Translating it yields CASRAGGKLFF.

The chain is built from TRBV28 and TRBJ2-1; unclear D gene. Germline V CDR1 and CDR2: MDHEN, SYDVKM. The CDR3 spans 15 residues. Deletions cut 9 bases from V and 6 bases from J, with 21 bases between. The DNA of the CDR3 is TGTGCCAGTCGGCTGGGGATGAGCAGGTCCAATGAGCAGTTCTTC. Protein sequence: CASRLGMSRSNEQFF.

The rearrangement uses TRBV6-5 and TRBJ1-1, with a tentative D call TRBD1 (5 bases). This CDR3 has 16 residues. V was clipped by 0 bases and J by 1 base, with 12 bases between them. Germline CDR1 and CDR2: MNHEY and SVGAGI. The CDR3 DNA reads as TGTGCCAGCAGTTACTCGAGTAGGGGCGCGAACACTGAAGCTTTCTTT. It specifies CASSYSSRGANTEAFF.

On this clone: The sample has other DNA sequences that encode this CDR3 too. This chain uses TRBV18 with TRBJ2-1, with 10 bases matching TRBD1. CDR3 size: 16 residues. Germline V gene sequence: CDR1 KGHSH, CDR2 LQKENI. With 4 bases clipped from V and 4 bases from J, the junction kept 7 bases outside the gene matches. This CDR3 is CASSLTGTGVYNEQFF. In DNA, the CDR3 is TGTGCCAGCTCACTCACCGGGACAGGGGTATACAATGAGCAGTTCTTC.

This clone has a single count. The rearrangement uses TRBV15 and TRBJ1-5; tentative D call: TRBD1 (6 bases). V dropped 3 bases and J dropped 0 bases, with 15 bases sitting between them. The CDR3 sequence is 17 residues long. Germline-derived CDR1 and CDR2 are LNHNV and YYDKDF (reference sequence). The CDR3 nucleotides read TGTGCCACCAGCAGGCTACCCGGGACATATAGCAATCAGCCCCAGCATTTT. Translating it yields CATSRLPGTYSNQPQHF.

The rearrangement joins TRBV27 to TRBJ2-7; D possibly matches TRBD1 or TRBD2 (5 bases each). Trimming took 5 bases from V and 4 from J, leaving 15 bases between them. This CDR3 region has 14 residues. CDR1 and CDR2 from the germline V gene are MNHEY and SMNVEV (reference sequence). The CDR3 DNA sequence: TGTGCCAGCAGTCGCTCGAGGGGAAGGTACGAGCAGTACTTC. The encoded protein is CASSRSRGRYEQYF.

CDR3 region: CASRPLISGANVLTF. CDR3 DNA sequence: TGTGCCAGCAGACCCCTGATTTCTGGGGCCAACGTCCTGACTTTC. The rearrangement links TRBV6-6 to TRBJ2-6; D is unresolved. The V gene's germline CDR1 is MNHNY and CDR2 SVGAGI (reference sequence). Trimming took 6 bases from V and 1 from J, leaving 10 bases between them. This CDR3 spans 15 amino acids.

Turning to this clone: Other DNA sequences in the same sample also yield this CDR3. V usage is TRBV29-1 and J usage is TRBJ2-2; D gene ambiguous. Germline CDR1 SQVTM, CDR2 ANQGSEA. The CDR3 contains 11 residues. V lost 6 bases and J lost 6, with 8 bases in between. As DNA, the CDR3 is TGCAGCGTCACTCGCTCCGGGGAGCTGTTTTTT. Translated, it gives CSVTRSGELFF.

The chain uses TRBV29-1 and TRBJ2-5; either TRBD1 or TRBD2 may supply D (5 bases each). CDR1 is SQVTM, CDR2 ANQGSEA, per germline. The CDR3 is 12 residues long. V lost 7 bases, J lost 3 bases, and 12 bases lay in between. CDR3 region: CSAGRLEETQYF. The DNA for the CDR3 is TGCAGCGCGGGACGGCTAGAAGAGACCCAGTACTTC.

This chain links TRBV6-5 with TRBJ1-1, with D unresolved. CDR1 and CDR2 from the germline V gene are MNHEY and SVGAGI. Trimming left V 5 bases short and J 0 bases short, with 13 bases between. The CDR3 runs 15 residues. The CDR3 nucleotides read TGTGCCAGCAGTCGTAACCAGATCATGAACACTGAAGCTTTCTTT. Translated, it gives CASSRNQIMNTEAFF.

This rearrangement joins TRBV28 to TRBJ1-4; 8 nucleotides align to TRBD1. Looked up from germline, CDR1 is MDHEN and CDR2 is SYDVKM. The CDR3 is made up of 15 amino acids. J was trimmed by 7 bases and V by 7 bases; bases with no gene match: 11. CDR3 protein: CASTPGGVSGEKLFF. Written as DNA, the CDR3 is TGTGCCAGCACCCCAGGGGGCGTCAGTGGTGAAAAACTGTTTTTT.

The table lists this clone with a count of one. V gene TRBV7-9 combines with J gene TRBJ1-1; D gene ambiguous. V lost 0 bases and J lost 4, with 12 bases in between. The CDR3 has 15 residues. Germline CDR1 is SEHNR and CDR2 is FQNEAQ (reference sequence). CDR3 nucleotide sequence: TGTGCCAGCAGCTTAGCCTCAGTGGCTGGCACTGAAGCTTTCTTT. Its translation: CASSLASVAGTEAFF.

This clone turned up a few times. V is TRBV5-6 and J is TRBJ2-5, with unresolved D. Gene TRBJ2-7 matches the end of the DNA better, so the J call may be wrong. The germline V gene has CDR1 SGHDT and CDR2 YYEEEE. There are 10 residues in the CDR3. The CDR3 DNA reads TGTGCCAGCAGCTTTGGCGAGCAGTACTTC. Translation: CASSFGEQYF.

This clone was found once. The J gene is TRBJ2-7, the V gene TRBV18; 8 bases fit TRBD1. The germline gives CDR1 KGHSH, CDR2 LQKENI. The ends lost 3 bases at V and 6 bases at J; junction bases unmatched: 4. The CDR3 runs 13 residues. CDR3 protein: CASSPDRAVEQYF. The CDR3 DNA reads as TGTGCCAGCTCACCGGACAGGGCGGTCGAGCAGTACTTC.

To note about this clone: A read error may explain this, as a much larger clone is one base away. V usage is TRBV7-3 and J usage is TRBJ1-2, with D unclear. Germline V CDR1 and CDR2: SGHTA, FQGTGA. The CDR3 loop spans 15 amino acids. The CDR3: CVSSLTPGGVIGYTF. The CDR3 DNA reads TGTGTCAGCAGCTTAACGCCGGGCGGGGTGATCGGCTACACCTTC.

The table lists this clone with a count of one. This CDR3 is CASSPLGFGTEAFF. DNA for the CDR3: TGCGCCAGCAGCCCCCTGGGGTTCGGCACTGAAGCTTTCTTT. The rearrangement links TRBV5-1 to TRBJ1-1, with no clear D. CDR1 and CDR2 (germline): SGHRS, YFSETQ. V lost 4 bases, J lost 4 bases, and 14 bases lay in between. This CDR3 comprises 14 residues.

This clone was seen more than once but under ten times. The genes are TRBV5-1 and TRBJ2-1; D gene uncertain. Trimming pared 3 bases from V and 3 bases from J, leaving 16 bases between. The CDR3 extends over 16 amino acids. CDR1 SGHRS and CDR2 YFSETQ come from the germline V gene. DNA for the CDR3: TGCGCCAGCAGCTCCGACCTGACCACAATCTACAATGAGCAGTTCTTC. Translation: CASSSDLTTIYNEQFF. Combining the CDR3 with reference TRBV5-1 and TRBJ2-1 gives the whole variable domain KAGVTQTPRYLIKTRGQQVTLSCSPISGHRSVSWYQQTPGQGLQFLFEYFSETQRNKGNFPGRFSGRQFSNSRSEMNVSTLELGDSALYLCASSSDLTTIYNEQFFGPGTRLTVL.

The chain is built from TRBV10-2 and TRBJ2-7, with TRBD1 matching 7 bases. The length of the CDR3 is 14 residues. The junction had 5 bases not matched to a gene; V was cut back by 6 bases and J by 0 bases. CDR1 is WSHSY, CDR2 SAAADI, per germline. CDR3 protein: CASRDRFSSYEQYF. The DNA of the CDR3 is TGCGCCAGCAGGGACAGGTTTAGCTCCTACGAGCAGTACTTC.

This clone has only a few counts. The chain joins TRBV10-3 to TRBJ2-3; TRBD2 is a possible D gene (5 bases). V dropped 8 bases and J dropped 1 base, with 10 bases sitting between them. There are 13 residues in the CDR3. Per the germline V gene, CDR1 is ENHRY and CDR2 is SYGVKD. CDR3 nucleotides: TGTGCCATCGCTGGGAGAGGCACAGATACGCAGTATTTT. This encodes CAIAGRGTDTQYF.

The chain couples TRBV15 to TRBJ2-7, with D perhaps TRBD2 (6 bases). With 5 bases removed from V and 3 bases from J, the gap between germline ends came to 14 bases. The germline CDR1 and CDR2 sequences are LNHNV and YYDKDF (reference sequence). This CDR3 is 14 amino acids long. This CDR3 is CATSRGSGDYEQYF. The CDR3 region has the DNA TGTGCCACCAGCCGGGGTTCGGGGGACTACGAGCAGTACTTC.